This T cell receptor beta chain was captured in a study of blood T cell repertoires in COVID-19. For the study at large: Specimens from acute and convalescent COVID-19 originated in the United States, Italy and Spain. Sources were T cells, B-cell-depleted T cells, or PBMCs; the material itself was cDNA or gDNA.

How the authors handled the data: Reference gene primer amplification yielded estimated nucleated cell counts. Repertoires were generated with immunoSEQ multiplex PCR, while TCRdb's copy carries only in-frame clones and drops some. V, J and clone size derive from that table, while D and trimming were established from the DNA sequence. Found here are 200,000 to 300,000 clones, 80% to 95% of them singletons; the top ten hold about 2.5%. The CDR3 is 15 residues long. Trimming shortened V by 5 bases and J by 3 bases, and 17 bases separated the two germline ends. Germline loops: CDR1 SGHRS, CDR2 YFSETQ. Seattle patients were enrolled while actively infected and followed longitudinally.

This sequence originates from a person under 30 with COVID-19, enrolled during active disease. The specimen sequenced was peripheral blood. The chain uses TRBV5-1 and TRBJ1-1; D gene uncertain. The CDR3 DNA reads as TGCGCCAGCAGTTACGGGTGGGAGGAATACACTGAAGCTTTCTTT. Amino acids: CASSYGWEEYTEAFF.